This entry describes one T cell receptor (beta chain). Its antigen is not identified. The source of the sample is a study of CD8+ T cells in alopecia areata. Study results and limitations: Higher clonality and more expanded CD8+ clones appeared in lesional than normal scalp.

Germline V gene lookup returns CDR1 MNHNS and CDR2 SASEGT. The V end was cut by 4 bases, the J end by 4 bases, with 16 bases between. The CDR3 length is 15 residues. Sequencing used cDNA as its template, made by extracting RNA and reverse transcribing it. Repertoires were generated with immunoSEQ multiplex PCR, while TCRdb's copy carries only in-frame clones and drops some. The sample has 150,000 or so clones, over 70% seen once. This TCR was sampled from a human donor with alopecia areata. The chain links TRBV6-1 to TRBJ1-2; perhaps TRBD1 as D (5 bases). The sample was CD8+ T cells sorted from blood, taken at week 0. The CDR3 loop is CASSAGTTTFYGYTF. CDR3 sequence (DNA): TGTGCCAGCAGTGCAGGGACCACAACTTTCTATGGCTACACCTTC.